This passage covers 2 T cell receptor beta chains from one sample sequenced in a study of blood T cell repertoires in COVID-19. Using immunoSEQ multiplex PCR, the repertoire was profiled, and TCRdb retains in-frame clones only, with some absent. The data contain under 250,000 clones, 65% to 85% of them singletons. Sequencing was done on a sample of peripheral blood. These receptors all stem from a human donor in a cohort sampled during active COVID-19.

The chain has TRBV3-1 (or the pseudogene TRBV3-2) and TRBJ2-3, with 9 bases fitting TRBD2. With 1 base clipped from V and 6 bases from J, the junction kept 8 bases outside the gene matches. Germline V gives CDR1 LGHDT, CDR2 YNNKEL (reference sequence). This CDR3 comprises 16 residues. The CDR3 sequence: CASSQAWQREVDTQYF. CDR3 in DNA: TGTGCCAGCAGCCAAGCCTGGCAGCGGGAGGTGGATACGCAGTATTTT.

CDR3 sequence: CASSVGLVDEQFF. The CDR3 bases are TGTGCCAGCAGCGTAGGACTAGTCGATGAGCAGTTCTTC. The J gene is TRBJ2-1, the V gene TRBV9; tentatively, D is TRBD2 (6 bases). This CDR3 has 13 amino acids. Trimming cost V 0 bases and J 8 bases, with 9 bases left between them. Germline V gene sequence: CDR1 SGDLS, CDR2 YYNGEE.